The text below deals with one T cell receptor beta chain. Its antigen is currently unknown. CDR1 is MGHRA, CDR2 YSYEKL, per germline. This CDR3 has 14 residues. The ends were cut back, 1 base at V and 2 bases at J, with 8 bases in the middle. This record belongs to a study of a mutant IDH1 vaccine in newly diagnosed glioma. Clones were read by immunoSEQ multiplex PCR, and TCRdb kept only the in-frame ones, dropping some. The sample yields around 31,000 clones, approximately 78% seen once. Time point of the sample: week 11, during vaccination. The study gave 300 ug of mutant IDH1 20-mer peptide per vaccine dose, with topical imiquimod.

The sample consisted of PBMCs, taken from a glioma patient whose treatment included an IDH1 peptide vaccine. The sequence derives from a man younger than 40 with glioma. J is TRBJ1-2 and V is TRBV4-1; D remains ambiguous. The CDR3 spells CASSQGRQNYGYTF. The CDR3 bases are TGCGCCAGCAGCCAAGGTCGGCAGAACTATGGCTACACCTTC.